A single sample gave rise to the 9 T cell receptor beta chains below, sequenced in a study of T cells in Graves' hyperthyroidism and ophthalmopathy. RNA transcripts served as the template for amplifying TCR beta CDR3 regions. HTBI primers were employed in a first-round RT-PCR of the TCR CDR3. TCRdb used MiXCR to reprocess the multiplex PCR reads, holding one entry per CDR3 protein. This sample has under 450,000 distinct CDR3 sequences; approximately 13% occur once, and the top ten carry under 25%. The sequenced material came from blood. The receptors originated from a man younger than 45 with Graves' hyperthyroidism that later progressed to Graves' ophthalmopathy.

This sequence joins TRBV18 and TRBJ2-5, with D perhaps matching TRBD1 or TRBD2 (5 bases each). The V and J ends lost 3 bases and 5 bases respectively, with 10 bases between them. CDR1 is KGHSH, CDR2 LQKENI, per germline. CDR3 length equals 13 residues. Here the CDR3 reads CASSPGRDETQYF. The CDR3 nucleotides read TGTGCCAGCTCACCGGGCAGGGACGAGACCCAGTACTTC.

Details on this clonotype: A clone one base away is much larger, so this may be a read error. Because the CDR3 is missing its conserved closing phenylalanine or tryptophan, this is likely a read error. The chain uses TRBV30 and TRBJ1-1, with a tentative D call TRBD1 (5 bases). The V gene's germline CDR1 is GTSNPN and CDR2 SVGIG (reference sequence). The CDR3 has 14 amino acids. Trimming removed 1 base from V and 6 bases from J, with 15 bases in between. CDR3 in amino acids: CAWSAGIGASEAFL. The CDR3 coding sequence is TGTGCCTGGAGTGCAGGGATTGGCGCCTCTGAAGCTTTCCTT.

This clonotype was counted between two and nine times. The CDR3, as DNA: TGCAGTGCCATGGGCCCCAATCAGCCCCAGCATTTT. Protein product: CSAMGPNQPQHF. J is TRBJ1-5 and V is TRBV20-1; D remains ambiguous. Trimming pared 6 bases from V and 3 bases from J, leaving 9 bases between. Germline V gene lookup returns CDR1 DFQATT and CDR2 SNEGSKA (reference sequence). The CDR3 extends over 12 amino acids.

The chain combines TRBV6-1 with TRBJ2-7; D unclear. Deletions cut 6 bases from V and 3 bases from J, with 12 bases between. Germline assignment: CDR1 MNHNS and CDR2 SASEGT. The CDR3 is made up of 13 amino acids. The chain's CDR3 is CASSVGSLYEQYF. The CDR3 region has the DNA TGTGCCAGCAGCGTCGGATCGCTCTACGAGCAGTACTTC.

This sequence joins TRBV28 and TRBJ1-2; 8 bases agree with TRBD1. V lost 6 bases to trimming and J lost 6 bases; unmatched junction nucleotides: 12. The germline V gene encodes CDR1 MDHEN and CDR2 SYDVKM. CDR3 length: 15 residues. The CDR3 sequence: CASREGGQEADGYTF. CDR3 sequence (DNA): TGTGCCAGCAGAGAGGGGGGACAGGAGGCTGATGGCTACACCTTC.

This clonotype was seen many times. The chain joins TRBV6-5 to TRBJ2-1; weak D call: TRBD2 (7 bases). V was shortened by 0 bases and J by 5 bases, with 11 bases between the two germline ends. This CDR3 comprises 15 residues. Germline V gene lookup returns CDR1 MNHEY and CDR2 SVGAGI. The CDR3: CASSYSGGGHNEQFF. The CDR3 region has the DNA TGTGCCAGCAGTTACTCGGGGGGGGGCCACAATGAGCAGTTCTTC.

This clonotype has more than one count but fewer than ten. The chain couples TRBV18 to TRBJ2-1; the D gene is possibly TRBD1 (5 bases). Germline CDR1 KGHSH, CDR2 LQKENI. This CDR3 has 16 amino acids. V was clipped by 6 bases and J by 4 bases, with 19 bases between them. The CDR3 DNA is TGTGCCAGCTCCCGAGACAGCGTAAGACTGTACAATGAGCAGTTCTTC. It specifies CASSRDSVRLYNEQFF.

Many counts were recorded for this clonotype. V and J are TRBV20-1 and TRBJ1-5; 8 bases map to TRBD1. With V trimmed by 1 base and J by 3 bases, 5 bases remained unmatched. The CDR3 totals 15 residues. CDR1 is DFQATT and CDR2 is SNEGSKA in the germline V gene (reference sequence). CDR3 DNA: TGCAGTGCTAGAGGACAGGGGCCGACCAATCAGCCCCAGCATTTT. Amino acids: CSARGQGPTNQPQHF.

The J gene is TRBJ1-4, the V gene TRBV13; no reliable D call. V lost 5 bases and J lost 2, with 12 bases in between. The CDR3 contains 15 residues. The germline gives CDR1 PRHDT, CDR2 FYEKMQ (reference sequence). The CDR3 nucleotides read TGTGCCAGCAGCCCACGTGAAGGGACTAATGAAAAACTGTTTTTT. Translating gives CASSPREGTNEKLFF.